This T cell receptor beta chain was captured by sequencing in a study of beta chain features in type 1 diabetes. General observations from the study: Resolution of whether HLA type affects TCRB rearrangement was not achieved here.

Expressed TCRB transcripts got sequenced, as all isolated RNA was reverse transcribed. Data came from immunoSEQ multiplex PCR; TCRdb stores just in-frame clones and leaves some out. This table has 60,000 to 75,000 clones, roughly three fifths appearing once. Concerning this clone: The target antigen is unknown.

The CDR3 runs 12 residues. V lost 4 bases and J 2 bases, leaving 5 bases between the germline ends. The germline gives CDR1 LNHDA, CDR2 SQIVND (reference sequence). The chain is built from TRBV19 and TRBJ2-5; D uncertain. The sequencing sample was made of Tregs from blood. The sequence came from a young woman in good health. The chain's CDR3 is CASSSRQETQYF. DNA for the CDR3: TGTGCCAGTAGTAGTCGGCAAGAGACCCAGTACTTC.